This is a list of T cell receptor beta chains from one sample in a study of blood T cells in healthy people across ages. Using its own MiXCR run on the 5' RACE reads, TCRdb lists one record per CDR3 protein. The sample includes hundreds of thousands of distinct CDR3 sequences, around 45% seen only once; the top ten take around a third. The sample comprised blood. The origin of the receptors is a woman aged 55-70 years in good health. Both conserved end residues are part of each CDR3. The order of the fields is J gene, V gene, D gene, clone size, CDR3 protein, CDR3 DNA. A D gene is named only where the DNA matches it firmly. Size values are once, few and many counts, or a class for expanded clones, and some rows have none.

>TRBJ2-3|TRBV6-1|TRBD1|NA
CASSPRSLTGGLHTQYF
TGTGCCAGCAGTCCCCGATCCTTGACAGGGGGTTTACATACGCAGTATTTT
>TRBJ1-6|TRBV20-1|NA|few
CSARPRSSSYNSPLHF
TGCAGTGCTAGGCCCCGATCTTCCTCCTATAATTCACCCCTCCACTTT
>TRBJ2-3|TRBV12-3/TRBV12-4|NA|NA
CTSSIRTATDTQYF
TGTACCAGCAGCATCCGGACGGCCACAGATACGCAGTATTTT
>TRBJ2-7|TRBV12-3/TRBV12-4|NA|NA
CASSLAGTYYEQYF
TGTGCCAGCAGTCTCGCCGGGACTTACTACGAGCAGTACTTC
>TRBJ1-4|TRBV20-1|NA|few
CSARGGGKLFF
TGCAGTGCTAGAGGTGGAGGAAAACTGTTTTTT
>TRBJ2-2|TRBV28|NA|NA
CASISPHSGFTGELFF
TGTGCCAGCATCAGTCCGCACAGCGGCTTCACCGGGGAGCTGTTTTTT
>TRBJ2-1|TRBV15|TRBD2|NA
CATSRGSGEGFFNEQFF
TGTGCCACCAGCAGAGGGTCGGGGGAGGGCTTTTTCAATGAGCAGTTCTTC
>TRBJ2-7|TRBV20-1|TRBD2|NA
CSGVGLAVSYNEQYF
TGCAGTGGAGTAGGACTAGCGGTGTCCTACAATGAGCAGTACTTC
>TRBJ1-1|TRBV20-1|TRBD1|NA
CSAPKTGRMNTEAFF
TGCAGTGCCCCAAAGACAGGGAGGATGAACACTGAAGCTTTCTTT
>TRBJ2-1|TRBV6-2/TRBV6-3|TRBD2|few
CASSPLAGGNEQFF
TGTGCCAGCAGTCCGCTAGCGGGAGGCAATGAGCAGTTCTTC
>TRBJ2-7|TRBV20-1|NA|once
CSASSGAKSGEQYF
TGCAGTGCTAGTTCGGGGGCTAAATCTGGGGAGCAGTACTTC